Following are 30 T cell receptor beta chains from one sample sequenced in a study of CD8 T cells in Susac syndrome. RNA, at about 0.5 to 1 ug, was reverse transcribed with random hexamers. TCRdb passed the immunoSEQ multiplex PCR reads through MiXCR, listing each CDR3 protein once. Among approximately 110,000 distinct CDR3 sequences listed, about 93% were seen once. The source material was CD4+ T cells from PBMCs. The receptors were sampled from a human donor in good health.

The genes are TRBV20-1 and TRBJ2-2; D is ambiguous. V was shortened by 3 bases and J by 0 bases, with 11 bases between the two germline ends. CDR3 length equals 15 residues. Germline assignment: CDR1 DFQATT and CDR2 SNEGSKA (reference sequence). The CDR3 coding sequence is TGCAGTGCTAGGCCGCGAGATTCGAACACCGGGGAGCTGTTTTTT. The encoded protein is CSARPRDSNTGELFF.

V and J are TRBV23-1 and TRBJ2-1; D is perhaps TRBD2 (6 bases). TRBV23-1 is recorded as an ORF, its role being uncertain. The CDR3 contains 15 residues. Trimming took 5 bases from V and 5 from J, leaving 16 bases between them. CDR3 sequence (DNA): TGCGCCAGCAGTATTCCGTCCGGGGGAAACAATGAGCAGTTCTTC. As protein: CASSIPSGGNNEQFF.

The gene calls are TRBV5-1 and TRBJ2-2; D possibly corresponds to TRBD1 (6 bases). V was pared by 0 bases and J by 4 bases, with 13 bases between. The length of the CDR3 is 16 residues. Germline loops: CDR1 SGHRS, CDR2 YFSETQ. In DNA, the CDR3 is TGCGCCAGCAGCTTGGCTGCAGGGGCGGGCACCGGGGAGCTGTTTTTT. It codes for CASSLAAGAGTGELFF.

This clonotype was recorded only once. J is TRBJ1-1 and V is TRBV5-1, with a tentative D call TRBD1 (5 bases). The CDR3 runs to 13 residues. Between the trimmed V and J ends, which lost 4 bases and 6 bases, there was a span of 13 bases. The germline V gene encodes CDR1 SGHRS and CDR2 YFSETQ. The chain's CDR3 is CASSRGTAPEAFF. CDR3 DNA: TGCGCCAGCAGCAGAGGGACCGCCCCTGAAGCTTTCTTT.

V usage is TRBV27 and J usage is TRBJ2-3; D ambiguous. From germline, CDR1 is MNHEY and CDR2 SMNVEV (reference sequence). V lost 0 bases and J 9 bases, leaving 13 bases between the germline ends. The CDR3 runs to 14 residues. The CDR3 DNA reads as TGTGCCAGCAGTTTATCTGTCGTAGGAAGCACGCAGTATTTT. Translation gives CASSLSVVGSTQYF.

V is TRBV19 and J is TRBJ1-5; TRBD1 is a possible D gene (5 bases). The CDR3 loop spans 16 amino acids. Trimming removed 8 bases from V and 2 bases from J, with 19 bases in between. The V gene's germline CDR1 is LNHDA and CDR2 SQIVND (reference sequence). CDR3 amino acids: CASGPGQAQGNQPQHF. In nucleotides, the CDR3 is TGTGCCAGTGGACCGGGGCAGGCTCAAGGCAATCAGCCCCAGCATTTT.

The chain joins TRBV2 to TRBJ2-1, with 12 bases identical to TRBD2. CDR1 and CDR2 from the germline V gene are SNHLY and FYNNEI. Trimming removed 6 bases from V and 6 bases from J; junction bases left unmatched: 6. The CDR3 runs 15 residues. DNA for the CDR3: TGTGCCAGCAGCGTACTAGCGGGAGGTGTCAATGAGCAGTTCTTC. Encoded protein: CASSVLAGGVNEQFF.

V and J are TRBV7-2 and TRBJ2-5; 7 bases fit TRBD2. Germline CDR1 SGHTA, CDR2 FQGNSA. V gave up 4 bases and J gave up 6 bases; unmatched junction bases: 8. The CDR3 contains 14 residues. The CDR3 DNA is TGTGCCAGCAGCTCCCGCACTAGCGTAAAGACCCAGTACTTC. Its protein is CASSSRTSVKTQYF.

This clonotype was picked up one time. The J gene is TRBJ1-4, the V gene TRBV28; a possible D gene is TRBD1 (5 bases). V lost 3 bases to trimming and J lost 7 bases, with 12 bases between them. This CDR3 spans 14 amino acids. Germline values: CDR1 MDHEN, CDR2 SYDVKM. CDR3 protein: CASSLPGAGEKLFF. CDR3 sequence (DNA): TGTGCCAGCAGTTTGCCCGGGGCGGGTGAAAAACTGTTTTTT.

CDR3 bases: TGCAGTGCTTTCATAGCGGGAGGGCCCACAGATACGCAGTATTTT. Residues: CSAFIAGGPTDTQYF. This chain links TRBV20-1 with TRBJ2-3; the match to TRBD2 covers 11 bases. V trimming: 5 bases; J trimming: 2 bases; junction bases outside the gene matches: 6. Germline CDR1 and CDR2: DFQATT and SNEGSKA (reference sequence). The CDR3 consists of 15 residues.

The chain recombines TRBV4-3 with TRBJ1-6; D is perhaps TRBD1 (5 bases). Germline V gives CDR1 LGHNA, CDR2 YSLEER. The CDR3 length is 17 residues. V lost 1 base to trimming and J lost 6 bases, with 16 bases between them. CDR3 sequence (DNA): TGCGCCAGCAGCCAAGCGACCCACCGTGGGGCTAATTCACCCCTCCACTTT. Its protein product is CASSQATHRGANSPLHF.

This chain links TRBV3-1 with TRBJ2-7; 8 bases fit TRBD2. The V gene's germline CDR1 is LGHDT and CDR2 YNNKEL (reference sequence). The V segment lost 0 bases and the J segment 5 bases; nucleotides outside the gene matches: 6. The CDR3 is made up of 15 amino acids. This CDR3 is CASSQDAGGRNEQYF. CDR3 bases: TGTGCCAGCAGCCAAGATGCAGGCGGGAGGAACGAGCAGTACTTC.

This clonotype was detected only once. The chain employs TRBV20-1 and TRBJ2-7, with 8 nucleotides matching TRBD2. V gave up 4 bases and J gave up 1 base; unmatched junction bases: 6. The CDR3 is made up of 14 amino acids. Germline-derived CDR1 and CDR2 are DFQATT and SNEGSKA (reference sequence). In nucleotides, the CDR3 is TGCAGTGCTATCATAGCGGGACCATCCTACGAGCAGTACTTC. Protein: CSAIIAGPSYEQYF.

J is TRBJ2-5 and V is TRBV7-9, with TRBD1 matching over 11 bases. This CDR3 region has 15 residues. The trim removed 5 bases at V and 4 bases at J, leaving 6 bases unmatched. Germline V gene sequence: CDR1 SEHNR, CDR2 FQNEAQ (reference sequence). CDR3 amino acids: CASSITGTGGETQYF. The CDR3 DNA reads TGTGCCAGCAGCATTACCGGGACAGGGGGAGAGACCCAGTACTTC. Drawing the rest from reference TRBV7-9 and TRBJ2-5, the complete variable domain is DTGVSQNPRHKITKRGQNVTFRCDPISEHNRLYWYRQTLGQGPEFLTYFQNEAQLEKSRLLSDRFSAERPKGSFSTLEIQRTEQGDSAMYLCASSITGTGGETQYFGPGTRLLVL.

The rearrangement links TRBV3-1 to TRBJ1-5; D is ambiguous. This CDR3 is 13 amino acids long. Germline-derived CDR1 and CDR2 are LGHDT and YNNKEL (reference sequence). Between the trimmed V and J ends, which lost 5 bases and 5 bases, there was a span of 10 bases. In nucleotides, the CDR3 is TGTGCCAGCAGCATCTGGACCGATCAGCCCCAGCATTTT. It specifies CASSIWTDQPQHF.

The rearrangement links TRBV4-1 to TRBJ1-5; D unclear. CDR3 length: 13 residues. The V gene lost 1 base and the J gene lost 4 bases, with 5 bases spanning the gap. CDR1 is MGHRA, CDR2 YSYEKL, per germline. CDR3 in amino acids: CASSQARNQPQHF. The CDR3 DNA follows: TGCGCCAGCAGCCAAGCTAGAAATCAGCCCCAGCATTTT.

In this sample, this clonotype turned up once. The chain links TRBV20-1 to TRBJ2-6; no clear D. CDR1 is DFQATT and CDR2 is SNEGSKA in the germline V gene (reference sequence). The V end lost 0 bases, the J end lost 4 bases, and 22 bases lay between the germline ends. The CDR3 sequence is 19 residues long. The CDR3 here is CSARDQPSSMSLGANVLTF. DNA of the CDR3: TGCAGTGCTAGAGATCAGCCGTCATCTATGTCTCTGGGGGCCAACGTCCTGACTTTC.

The chain links TRBV15 to TRBJ2-7; possibly TRBD1 or TRBD2 for D (5 bases each). This CDR3 spans 15 amino acids. The V gene lost 6 bases and the J gene lost 3 bases, with 18 bases spanning the gap. CDR1 LNHNV and CDR2 YYDKDF come from the germline V gene (reference sequence). The DNA for the CDR3 is TGTGCCACCAGGGGGAGAGCGGAGAGGGGCTACGAGCAGTACTTC. Translation gives CATRGRAERGYEQYF.

The genes are TRBV9 and TRBJ2-7, with D possibly TRBD1 on 8 matching bases. CDR1 is SGDLS and CDR2 is YYNGEE in the germline V gene. This CDR3 contains 15 residues. Trimming took off 4 bases at V and 3 bases at J, with 17 bases between the two ends. CDR3 sequence reads: CASSPGGGRSYEQYF. The CDR3 DNA sequence: TGTGCCAGCAGCCCAGGGGGCGGGAGAAGCTACGAGCAGTACTTC.

The chain is built from TRBV7-2 and TRBJ1-3; D is perhaps TRBD1 (6 bases). The CDR3 is 15 amino acids. The V gene's germline CDR1 is SGHTA and CDR2 FQGNSA. With 3 bases removed from V and 2 bases from J, the gap between germline ends came to 11 bases. This chain's CDR3 is CASSFRGQAGNTIYF. CDR3 DNA: TGTGCCAGCAGCTTCCGGGGACAAGCTGGAAACACCATATATTTT. The full variable domain, its missing parts supplied by reference TRBV7-2 and TRBJ1-3, is GAGVSQSPSNKVTEKGKDVELRCDPISGHTALYWYRQSLGQGLEFLIYFQGNSAPDKSGLPSDRFSAERTGGSVSTLTIQRTQQEDSAVYLCASSFRGQAGNTIYFGEGSWLTVV.

This rearrangement joins TRBV19 to TRBJ2-2; D call uncertain. The V gene lost 3 bases and the J gene lost 1 base, with 6 bases spanning the gap. Looked up from germline, CDR1 is LNHDA and CDR2 is SQIVND (reference sequence). The CDR3 consists of 14 residues. In nucleotides, the CDR3 is TGTGCCAGTAGTATCTCACAGAACACCGGGGAGCTGTTTTTT. Its protein product is CASSISQNTGELFF.

This clonotype has a single count. The chain carries TRBV20-1 and TRBJ1-3, with unresolved D. CDR3 length equals 12 residues. V was trimmed by 3 bases and J by 3 bases, leaving 6 bases between them. Germline lookup yields CDR1 DFQATT and CDR2 SNEGSKA (reference sequence). The CDR3, as DNA: TGCAGTGCTAGGGTACTTGGAAACACCATATATTTT. Translated, it gives CSARVLGNTIYF.

The rearrangement links TRBV5-1 to TRBJ2-2; no definite D call. V was clipped by 4 bases and J by 0 bases, with 7 bases between them. Germline assignment: CDR1 SGHRS and CDR2 YFSETQ. The CDR3 has 14 amino acids. CDR3 in amino acids: CASSQDTNTGELFF. CDR3 coding DNA: TGCGCCAGCAGCCAAGACACGAACACCGGGGAGCTGTTTTTT. Using reference TRBV5-1 and TRBJ2-2 for the parts outside the CDR3, the full variable domain is KAGVTQTPRYLIKTRGQQVTLSCSPISGHRSVSWYQQTPGQGLQFLFEYFSETQRNKGNFPGRFSGRQFSNSRSEMNVSTLELGDSALYLCASSQDTNTGELFFGEGSRLTVL.

The V and J genes are TRBV30 and TRBJ1-1; D gene uncertain. This CDR3 has 12 amino acids. With 2 bases removed from V and 4 bases from J, the gap between germline ends came to 8 bases. CDR1 GTSNPN and CDR2 SVGIG come from the germline V gene (reference sequence). The CDR3 nucleotides read TGTGCCTGGAGTCAGGTAGGCACTGAAGCTTTCTTT. This sequence encodes CAWSQVGTEAFF.

The V call is TRBV6-5, the J call TRBJ2-7; TRBD2 is a possible D gene (6 bases). Trimming shortened V by 0 bases and J by 3 bases, and 21 bases separated the two germline ends. Germline V gene lookup returns CDR1 MNHEY and CDR2 SVGAGI. The CDR3 has 18 amino acids. CDR3 sequence: CASSYSKVGGLSHYEQYF. CDR3 nucleotide sequence: TGTGCCAGCAGTTACTCGAAAGTAGGAGGGCTGTCCCACTACGAGCAGTACTTC.

The chain is built from TRBV18 and TRBJ1-1, with D unresolved. The V end was cut by 6 bases, the J end by 3 bases, with 14 bases between. CDR3 length: 14 amino acids. CDR1 and CDR2 (germline): KGHSH, LQKENI. The CDR3 reads CASSPDLWDTEAFF. The CDR3 DNA follows: TGTGCCAGCTCTCCGGACCTGTGGGACACTGAAGCTTTCTTT.

DNA of the CDR3: TGTGCCAGCAGCTACTTGCGGGAGGGCCAGAAGACCCAGTACTTC. This encodes CASSYLREGQKTQYF. The chain couples TRBV7-8 to TRBJ2-5; 9 bases match TRBD2. The CDR3 sequence is 15 residues long. V lost 4 bases and J lost 6; bases outside the gene matches: 9. The V gene's germline CDR1 is SGHVS and CDR2 FQNEAQ. The variable domain in full, with the rest retrieved from reference TRBV7-8 and TRBJ2-5, is GAGVSQSPRYKVAKRGQDVALRCDPISGHVSLFWYQQALGQGPEFLTYFQNEAQLDKSGLPSDRFFAERPEGSVSTLKIQRTQQEDSAVYLCASSYLREGQKTQYFGPGTRLLVL.

The chain carries TRBV5-6 and TRBJ2-7; D not resolved. V was cut by 1 base and J by 5 bases, with 16 bases left in between. The CDR3 loop spans 15 amino acids. CDR1 and CDR2 from the germline V gene are SGHDT and YYEEEE. This chain's CDR3 is CASSLRGSSQDEQYF. As DNA, the CDR3 is TGTGCCAGCAGCTTGAGAGGATCGAGTCAGGACGAGCAGTACTTC. Drawing the rest from reference TRBV5-6 and TRBJ2-7, the complete variable domain is DAGVTQSPTHLIKTRGQQVTLRCSPKSGHDTVSWYQQALGQGPQFIFQYYEEEERQRGNFPDRFSGHQFPNYSSELNVNALLLGDSALYLCASSLRGSSQDEQYFGPGTRLTVT.

V and J are TRBV29-1 and TRBJ2-5; 7 positions agree with TRBD1. The CDR3 runs 14 residues. J gave up 5 bases and V 4 bases, and 10 bases lay outside the gene matches. In germline, CDR1 is SQVTM, CDR2 ANQGSEA. CDR3 region: CSVARLTGRETQYF. In nucleotides, the CDR3 is TGCAGCGTTGCCCGGTTGACAGGGCGCGAGACCCAGTACTTC.

The table lists this clonotype with a count of one. The chain couples TRBV6-2 or TRBV6-3 to TRBJ2-7, with 8 bases that match TRBD1. V shed 6 bases, J shed 3 bases, and the junction held 7 bases outside the gene matches. The CDR3 extends over 14 amino acids. Germline V CDR1 and CDR2: MNHEY, SVGEGT. CDR3 sequence: CASRIRQGIYEQYF. The CDR3 region has the DNA TGTGCCAGCAGGATCCGACAGGGGATCTACGAGCAGTACTTC.